This T cell receptor (beta chain) was observed in a study of CD8+CD57+ T cells in acquired aplastic anemia. Study-wide context: CD4+ and CD8+ cells, once sorted, gave DNA averaging roughly 3 ug.

Genomic DNA acted as the template from which TCR beta VDJ combination and CDR3 sequence profiling were carried out. TCRdb itself ran the reads through MiXCR, one entry per CDR3 protein. This table has about 81,000 distinct CDR3 sequences, around 42% appearing once. V gave up 5 bases and J gave up 9 bases, with 13 bases separating them. Germline V lookup: CDR1 LNHNV, CDR2 YYDKDF (reference sequence). CDR3 size: 12 residues. As concerns this clonotype: No antigen is known for it.

Study findings and constraints: Patients did not significantly differ from controls in CD8+ Simpson's diversity. Both patients and controls carried the same twenty-nine CD8+ CDR3 sequences.

Sequences were obtained from sorted CD4+, CD8+, or CD8+CD57+ T cells (not recorded which) from PBMCs. The gene calls are TRBV15 and TRBJ1-1, with D unresolved. This sequence was found in a human donor in good health, serving as a control. The CDR3 bases are TGTGCCACCAGCCGGTTGACGGCACAAGCTTTCTTT. Protein sequence: CATSRLTAQAFF. The complete variable domain, with remaining parts taken from reference TRBV15 and TRBJ1-1, reads DAMVIQNPRYQVTQFGKPVTLSCSQTLNHNVMYWYQQKSSQAPKLLFHYYDKDFNNEADTPDNFQSRRPNTSFCFLDIRSPGLGDTAMYLCATSRLTAQAFFGQGTRLTVV.